This TCR beta chain was captured by sequencing in a study of T cell responses to AZD1222 COVID-19 vaccine. Overall study results and limits: Vaccination with two AZD1222 doses was followed by a rise in Spike-specific TCR breadth and depth. With dominance at 160-218 and 743-854, vaccine-associated CD4 TCRs spanned spike.

Details on this clone: The antigen is unknown.

The CDR3 consists of 14 residues. Germline loops: CDR1 MNHEY, CDR2 SVGAGI. V was clipped by 5 bases and J by 4 bases, with 14 bases between them. Data came from immunoSEQ multiplex PCR; TCRdb stores just in-frame clones and leaves some out. The data contain approximately 200,000 clones, roughly 94% of them singletons. This clonotype was sampled from an adult who received the MenACWY meningococcal vaccine as a control. Material: peripheral blood, obtained 28 days after the second dose of the MenACWY control vaccine. V is TRBV6-5 and J is TRBJ1-1; D may be TRBD1 (6 bases). The DNA of the CDR3 is TGTGCCAGCAGTCAAAGCCCCAGGGGCACTGAAGCTTTCTTT. This encodes CASSQSPRGTEAFF.